Below, 29 T cell receptor beta chains from the same sample are listed, as sequenced in a study of T cells in Graves' hyperthyroidism and ophthalmopathy. Authors of the study amplified TCR beta CDR3 regions from RNA transcripts. The HTBI set primed first-round TCR CDR3 RT-PCR. In TCRdb, the multiplex PCR reads were re-called with MiXCR into one record per CDR3 protein. This sample has a few hundred thousand distinct CDR3 sequences, with around 18% found just once. Sequenced: blood. Receptor source: a man aged 18 to 29 with Graves' ophthalmopathy.

This clonotype has more than one count but fewer than ten. The rearrangement links TRBV7-9 to TRBJ2-7; D could derive from TRBD1 or TRBD2 (5 bases each). CDR1 and CDR2 from the germline V gene are SEHNR and FQNEAQ (reference sequence). This CDR3 comprises 14 residues. Trimming removed 7 bases at V and 0 bases at J, with 13 bases between. The CDR3 here is CASNPDTSSYEQYF. In DNA, the CDR3 is TGTGCCAGCAACCCGGACACTAGCTCCTACGAGCAGTACTTC.

The chain employs TRBV19 and TRBJ1-3; D gene ambiguous. CDR1 is LNHDA and CDR2 is SQIVND in the germline V gene (reference sequence). CDR3 size: 15 residues. V was pared by 3 bases and J by 0 bases, with 9 bases between. The CDR3 DNA is TGTGCCAGTAGTATCGACGCGCTCTCTGGAAACACCATATATTTT. It translates to CASSIDALSGNTIYF. Filled out from reference TRBV19 and TRBJ1-3, the complete variable domain reads DGGITQSPKYLFRKEGQNVTLSCEQNLNHDAMYWYRQDPGQGLRLIYYSQIVNDFQKGDIAEGYSVSREKKESFPLTVTSAQKNPTAFYLCASSIDALSGNTIYFGEGSWLTVV.

There are many counts of this clonotype. The chain employs TRBV10-1 and TRBJ2-3; D uncertain. Per germline, CDR1 WNHNN and CDR2 SYGVQD (reference sequence). Trimming took 3 bases from V and 1 from J, leaving 8 bases between them. The CDR3 sequence is 14 residues long. This CDR3 reads CASSDSDGTDTQYF. CDR3 coding DNA: TGCGCCAGCAGTGACTCCGACGGCACAGATACGCAGTATTTT.

This clonotype was detected ten times or more. V gene TRBV28 combines with J gene TRBJ1-3, with 8 bases fitting TRBD1. Germline assignment: CDR1 MDHEN and CDR2 SYDVKM. The J segment lost 0 bases and the V segment lost 5 bases, leaving 6 bases of the junction unmatched. The CDR3 has 16 residues. This CDR3 is CASSGGQVYSGNTIYF. DNA for the CDR3: TGTGCCAGCAGTGGGGGACAGGTTTACTCTGGAAACACCATATATTTT.

The rearrangement links TRBV20-1 to TRBJ1-5, with D possibly being TRBD1 (5 bases). The germline V and J ends were trimmed by 2 bases and 3 bases, with 14 bases remaining between them. This CDR3 contains 15 residues. From germline, CDR1 is DFQATT and CDR2 SNEGSKA (reference sequence). The CDR3 coding sequence is TGCAGTGCTAGACCTACAGGTACCACCAATCAGCCCCAGCATTTT. It specifies CSARPTGTTNQPQHF.

This clonotype was picked up a small number of times. The rearrangement links TRBV29-1 to TRBJ1-2, with D possibly being TRBD1 (5 bases). CDR3 length: 12 amino acids. V was cut by 0 bases and J by 7 bases, with 9 bases left in between. Germline CDR1 is SQVTM and CDR2 is ANQGSEA. The CDR3 region is CSVEDWGGGYTF. The CDR3 region has the DNA TGCAGCGTTGAAGACTGGGGGGGTGGCTACACCTTC.

Worth noting for this clonotype: This may be a read error, as it is one base from a much larger clone. This chain joins TRBV3-1 and TRBJ2-7; D unclear. CDR1 is LGHDT, CDR2 YNNKEL, per germline (reference sequence). V lost 6 bases and J lost 6, with 18 bases in between. CDR3 size: 14 residues. CDR3 amino acids: CASRHPDTGGEQYF. The CDR3 DNA sequence: TGTGCCAGCAGGCACCCCGACACTGGCGGCGAGCAGTACTTC.

This clonotype was observed a single time. The V and J genes are TRBV7-9 and TRBJ2-1; 16 bases fit TRBD2. V dropped 1 base and J dropped 0; count of bases not matched to a gene: 12. The CDR3 is made up of 22 amino acids. CDR1 and CDR2 from the germline V gene are SEHNR and FQNEAQ (reference sequence). The CDR3 sequence is CASSLEGTSGGALFSSYNEQFF. DNA of the CDR3: TGTGCCAGCAGCTTAGAAGGGACTAGCGGGGGGGCCCTTTTTAGCTCCTACAATGAGCAGTTCTTC.

The table lists this clonotype with a few counts. The J gene is TRBJ1-4, the V gene TRBV7-8; the D is unclear. The CDR3 length is 16 residues. V was clipped by 5 bases and J by 5 bases, with 18 bases between them. In germline, CDR1 is SGHVS, CDR2 FQNEAQ. This CDR3 reads CASSPGRPQGNEKLFF. The CDR3 nucleotides are TGTGCCAGCAGCCCAGGACGCCCGCAAGGGAATGAAAAACTGTTTTTT.

This clonotype has more than one count but fewer than ten. The CDR3 loop reads CSATTGCSSYEQYF. As DNA, the CDR3 is TGCAGTGCGACGACAGGGTGTAGCTCCTACGAGCAGTACTTC. The chain is built from TRBV20-1 and TRBJ2-7, with 7 bases aligning to TRBD1. This CDR3 spans 14 amino acids. Trimming removed 6 bases from V and 0 bases from J; junction bases left unmatched: 8. From germline, CDR1 is DFQATT and CDR2 SNEGSKA (reference sequence).

The chain couples TRBV10-3 to TRBJ2-2; 11 positions agree with TRBD2. V was pared by 10 bases and J by 2 bases, with 6 bases of the junction left unmatched. The CDR3 has 15 residues. CDR1 and CDR2 (germline): ENHRY, SYGVKD. The CDR3 DNA reads as TGTGCCACCGAACTAGCGGGGGATAACACCGGGGAGCTGTTTTTT. Encoded protein: CATELAGDNTGELFF.

V and J are TRBV7-9 and TRBJ1-4; 8 bases match TRBD1. The CDR3 length is 14 residues. Germline V gives CDR1 SEHNR, CDR2 FQNEAQ (reference sequence). Germline trimming cut 5 bases from V and 11 bases from J; bases unmatched to any gene: 10. CDR3 in DNA: TGTGCCAGCAGCAGAGGACAGGGTTACTGGAAACTGTTTTTT. It yields the protein CASSRGQGYWKLFF.

This clonotype was seen at least ten times. The chain combines TRBV20-1 with TRBJ1-1; no clear D gene. Germline V gene sequence: CDR1 DFQATT, CDR2 SNEGSKA (reference sequence). This CDR3 spans 14 amino acids. V gave up 0 bases and J gave up 4 bases, with 12 bases separating them. CDR3 loop: CSARDRGSLTEAFF. The CDR3 region has the DNA TGCAGTGCTAGAGATCGCGGCAGCCTCACTGAAGCTTTCTTT.

This clonotype was seen at least ten times. The rearrangement links TRBV3-1 to TRBJ2-3, with 7 bases lining up with TRBD2. V shed 4 bases, J shed 6 bases, and the junction held 10 bases outside the gene matches. Germline V gene lookup returns CDR1 LGHDT and CDR2 YNNKEL (reference sequence). The CDR3 has 15 amino acids. Here the CDR3 reads CASSLKGAGVDTQYF. CDR3 in DNA: TGTGCCAGCAGCCTCAAAGGGGCGGGGGTCGATACGCAGTATTTT.

In this sample, this clonotype turned up many times. V gene TRBV5-5 combines with J gene TRBJ2-5; 9 bases match TRBD1. Germline loops: CDR1 SGHKS, CDR2 YYEKEE (reference sequence). This CDR3 comprises 18 residues. After removal of 2 bases from V and 5 bases from J, the junction contained 16 bases not matched to a gene. CDR3 region: CASSFRDRDYSGSETQYF. CDR3 in DNA: TGTGCCAGCAGCTTCCGGGACAGGGATTATTCGGGTTCGGAGACCCAGTACTTC. The complete variable domain, with remaining parts taken from reference TRBV5-5 and TRBJ2-5, reads DAGVTQSPTHLIKTRGQQVTLRCSPISGHKSVSWYQQVLGQGPQFIFQYYEKEERGRGNFPDRFSARQFPNYSSELNVNALLLGDSALYLCASSFRDRDYSGSETQYFGPGTRLLVL.

This clonotype was counted between two and nine times. The chain combines TRBV28 with TRBJ2-1; 9 bases line up with TRBD1. V gave up 6 bases and J gave up 5 bases; unmatched junction bases: 2. The CDR3 covers 13 residues. Germline CDR1 is MDHEN and CDR2 is SYDVKM. The CDR3 DNA sequence: TGTGCCAGCAGAAGGGACAGGGACAATGAGCAGTTCTTC. It translates to CASRRDRDNEQFF.

This clonotype was seen a handful of times. The CDR3 DNA sequence: TGTGCCAGCAGCTTGGCGGAAAACATAAGGTGGGGGAATAGCAATCAGCCCCAGCATTTT. As protein: CASSLAENIRWGNSNQPQHF. This sequence joins TRBV5-6 and TRBJ1-5, with D possibly matching TRBD1 (5 bases). The CDR3 is made up of 20 amino acids. V was pared by 0 bases and J by 0 bases, with 22 bases between. Germline-derived CDR1 and CDR2 are SGHDT and YYEEEE.

Ten or more counts support this clonotype. This chain connects TRBV5-1 to TRBJ2-7; TRBD1 matches 7 bases. Germline V gene lookup returns CDR1 SGHRS and CDR2 YFSETQ. This CDR3 is built from 15 residues. Trimming removed 5 bases from V and 0 bases from J; junction bases left unmatched: 8. CDR3 in DNA: TGCGCCAGCAGGGTCGAGACAGGGAGCTCCTACGAGCAGTACTTC. This gives the protein CASRVETGSSYEQYF.

The chain employs TRBV7-2 and TRBJ2-3; no clear D. The CDR3 length is 14 residues. In germline, CDR1 is SGHTA, CDR2 FQGNSA. V gave up 4 bases and J gave up 0 bases, with 8 bases separating them. The CDR3 here is CASSSTGSTDTQYF. Written as DNA, the CDR3 is TGTGCCAGCAGCTCTACCGGGAGCACAGATACGCAGTATTTT. Supplemented by reference TRBV7-2 and TRBJ2-3, the full variable domain reads GAGVSQSPSNKVTEKGKDVELRCDPISGHTALYWYRQSLGQGLEFLIYFQGNSAPDKSGLPSDRFSAERTGGSVSTLTIQRTQQEDSAVYLCASSSTGSTDTQYFGPGTRLTVL.

For this clonotype: This may come from a read error, since a much larger clone is one base off. This chain uses TRBV9 with TRBJ2-7, with D perhaps TRBD1 or TRBD2 (5 bases each). Germline assignment: CDR1 SGDLS and CDR2 YYNGEE. Between the trimmed V and J ends, which lost 4 bases and 3 bases, there was a span of 23 bases. The CDR3 is 17 amino acids. The CDR3 loop reads CASSHSESGADIYEQYF. The DNA for the CDR3 is TGTGCCAGCAGCCACTCTGAATCCGGGGCAGACATCTACGAGCAGTACTTC.

This clonotype was counted a few times. The genes are TRBV9 and TRBJ1-6; D is ambiguous. Germline V gene data show CDR1 as SGDLS and CDR2 as YYNGEE. CDR3 length: 14 residues. Trimming shortened V by 4 bases and J by 8 bases, and 13 bases separated the two germline ends. The CDR3 DNA is TGTGCCAGCAGCTCCGACCCAGTCGATTCACCCCTCCACTTT. Translation: CASSSDPVDSPLHF. Full variable domain (outside the CDR3, taken from reference TRBV9 and TRBJ1-6): DSGVTQTPKHLITATGQRVTLRCSPRSGDLSVYWYQQSLDQGLQFLIQYYNGEERAKGNILERFSAQQFPDLHSELNLSSLELGDSALYFCASSSDPVDSPLHFGNGTRLTVT.

Worth noting for this clonotype: A read error may be the cause here, since a much bigger clone is one base away. J is TRBJ1-6 and V is TRBV7-9; TRBD1 matches at 7 bases. Germline V gene data show CDR1 as SEHNR and CDR2 as FQNEAQ (reference sequence). This CDR3 is 14 amino acids long. The V gene end was trimmed by 6 bases and the J gene end by 7 bases; junction bases not matched to a gene: 6. The CDR3 bases are TGTGCCAGCAGATCCGGGACAGACAATTCACCCCTCCACTTT. Translated: CASRSGTDNSPLHF.

This clonotype showed up many times. The genes are TRBV5-6 and TRBJ2-5; tentatively, D is TRBD2 (6 bases). The CDR3 extends over 14 amino acids. Trimming shortened V by 4 bases and J by 5 bases, and 15 bases separated the two germline ends. Germline lookup yields CDR1 SGHDT and CDR2 YYEEEE. The CDR3 bases are TGTGCCAGCAGCACCGCCGGGGGTCGGGAGACCCAGTACTTC. As protein: CASSTAGGRETQYF.

This clonotype was detected only a few times. The V and J genes are TRBV5-1 and TRBJ2-6; TRBD1 matches 9 bases. The CDR3 has 18 residues. Per the germline V gene, CDR1 is SGHRS and CDR2 is YFSETQ. Trimming removed 4 bases from V and 0 bases from J; junction bases left unmatched: 8. CDR3 residues: CASSPTGTGSSGANVLTF. The CDR3 nucleotides read TGCGCCAGCAGCCCAACCGGGACAGGGAGCTCTGGGGCCAACGTCCTGACTTTC.

This clonotype has a handful of counts. This chain connects TRBV18 to TRBJ1-2, with 8 bases matching TRBD1. Germline-derived CDR1 and CDR2 are KGHSH and LQKENI. This CDR3 comprises 13 residues. The J segment lost 12 bases and the V segment lost 0 bases, leaving 6 bases of the junction unmatched. This CDR3 is CASSPPTGAQDTF. In DNA, the CDR3 is TGTGCCAGCTCACCACCGACAGGGGCTCAGGACACCTTC.

The rearrangement joins TRBV9 to TRBJ2-5; D is unclear. V lost 0 bases to trimming and J lost 2 bases, with 14 bases between them. The CDR3 sequence is 16 residues long. Germline CDR1 is SGDLS and CDR2 is YYNGEE. The CDR3 DNA follows: TGTGCCAGCAGCGTAGGTCTGACTCCAACACAAGAGACCCAGTACTTC. Amino acids: CASSVGLTPTQETQYF. Full variable domain (missing parts from reference TRBV9 and TRBJ2-5): DSGVTQTPKHLITATGQRVTLRCSPRSGDLSVYWYQQSLDQGLQFLIQYYNGEERAKGNILERFSAQQFPDLHSELNLSSLELGDSALYFCASSVGLTPTQETQYFGPGTRLLVL.

This clonotype was detected a few times. The rearrangement joins TRBV9 to TRBJ2-7, with D perhaps TRBD1 (5 bases). With 1 base removed from V and 1 base from J, the gap between germline ends came to 6 bases. Germline-derived CDR1 and CDR2 are SGDLS and YYNGEE. The CDR3 spans 13 residues. As DNA, the CDR3 is TGTGCCAGCAGCGTATCAGGGTCCTACGAGCAGTACTTC. It translates to CASSVSGSYEQYF.

At least ten counts were recorded for this clonotype. Here the CDR3 DNA reads TGTGCCAGCAGCATCCGGGACAGGAACACAGATACGCAGTATTTT. Translating it yields CASSIRDRNTDTQYF. V gene TRBV11-2 combines with J gene TRBJ2-3, with 8 bases identical to TRBD1. CDR1 is SGHAT and CDR2 is FQNNGV in the germline V gene. The V segment lost 5 bases and the J segment 2 bases; nucleotides outside the gene matches: 6. The CDR3 extends over 15 amino acids.

The table lists this clonotype with many counts. The rearrangement links TRBV11-2 to TRBJ2-5, with 11 bases matching TRBD2. Trimming cost V 6 bases and J 3 bases; bases outside gene matches: 9. Germline CDR1 SGHAT, CDR2 FQNNGV. The CDR3 length is 16 residues. The CDR3 sequence: CASRSGSGGAKETQYF. The CDR3 nucleotides are TGTGCCAGCAGAAGCGGTAGCGGGGGGGCCAAAGAGACCCAGTACTTC.